Listed below are T cell receptor beta chains from one sample, sequenced in a study of CD8 T cells in Susac syndrome. TCRdb analysed the immunoSEQ multiplex PCR reads with MiXCR anew, one entry per CDR3 protein. The data contain about 150,000 distinct CDR3 sequences, 90% to 95% of them singletons. The specimen sequenced was CD8+ T cells from PBMCs. The source is a human donor with multiple sclerosis. Both conserved end residues are part of each CDR3. A D gene is named only where the DNA matches it firmly. Not all rows give a size; the values are once, few, many and, for expanded clones, a class.

D | J | V | size | CDR3 | DNA
. | TRBJ2-6 | TRBV7-6 | once | CASKDSRLSGANVLTF | TGTGCCAGCAAGGACTCCAGGCTCTCTGGGGCCAACGTCCTGACTTTC
TRBD1 | TRBJ1-5 | TRBV6-6 | . | CASTQTGGSNQPQHF | TGTGCCAGCACCCAGACAGGGGGAAGCAATCAGCCCCAGCATTTT
. | TRBJ1-2 | TRBV29-1 | . | CSVPRVPNYGYTF | TGCAGCGTGCCCAGGGTCCCTAACTATGGCTACACCTTC
. | TRBJ1-2 | TRBV29-1 | . | CSVPGLRYGYTF | TGCAGCGTCCCGGGGCTACGATATGGCTACACCTTC
TRBD1 | TRBJ1-1 | TRBV29-1 | . | CSVDLDREDTEAFF | TGCAGCGTAGACCTGGACAGGGAAGATACTGAAGCTTTCTTT
TRBD2 | TRBJ2-2 | TRBV9 | . | CASSEGLAGGRPGELFF | TGTGCCAGCAGCGAGGGACTAGCGGGGGGCCGGCCCGGGGAGCTGTTTTTT
TRBD1 | TRBJ2-1 | TRBV6-5 | . | CASSPRTGGNEQFF | TGTGCCAGCAGTCCCCGGACAGGGGGCAATGAGCAGTTCTTC
. | TRBJ1-2 | TRBV6-1 | . | CASSEAKRDRSTNYGYTF | TGTGCCAGCAGTGAAGCGAAAAGGGACCGATCCACTAACTATGGCTACACCTTC
. | TRBJ2-4 | TRBV7-2 | few | CASSSKLAKNIQYF | TGTGCCAGCAGCTCTAAGCTGGCCAAAAACATTCAGTACTTC
. | TRBJ2-1 | TRBV9 | . | CASSPRTGNEQFF | TGTGCCAGCAGCCCCCGGACGGGCAATGAGCAGTTCTTC
. | TRBJ2-5 | TRBV5-4 | once | CASSSSTGTESQETQYF | TGTGCCAGCAGCTCGTCTACCGGGACTGAATCCCAAGAGACCCAGTACTTC
TRBD1 | TRBJ2-6 | TRBV27 | . | CASRQGSGANVLTF | TGTGCCAGCCGACAGGGCTCTGGGGCCAACGTCCTGACTTTC
. | TRBJ2-1 | TRBV28 | . | CASSLVSLNEQFF | TGTGCCAGCAGTTTGGTCAGCCTCAATGAGCAGTTCTTC
. | TRBJ2-2 | TRBV9 | . | CASSVSLGGENTGELFF | TGTGCCAGCAGCGTCTCCCTCGGGGGAGAGAACACCGGGGAGCTGTTTTTT
. | TRBJ2-7 | TRBV3-1 | . | CASSQAGGYEQYF | TGTGCCAGCAGCCAAGCAGGTGGATACGAGCAGTACTTC
. | TRBJ1-2 | TRBV29-1 | . | CSVETIGYGYTF | TGCAGCGTTGAAACGATCGGGTATGGCTACACCTTC
. | TRBJ2-5 | TRBV15 | . | CATSRVRVGETQYF | TGTGCCACCAGCAGAGTCCGGGTAGGAGAGACCCAGTACTTC
. | TRBJ1-1 | TRBV27 | . | CASSLLHREGGTEAFF | TGTGCCAGCAGTTTACTGCACAGGGAAGGGGGAACTGAAGCTTTCTTT
TRBD2 | TRBJ2-7 | TRBV3-1 | . | CASSQVLGGASEQYF | TGTGCCAGCAGCCAAGTCCTCGGGGGGGCCTCTGAGCAGTACTTC
. | TRBJ2-5 | TRBV19 | . | CASKPQTGRETQYF | TGTGCCAGTAAGCCCCAAACAGGGCGCGAGACCCAGTACTTC
TRBD1 | TRBJ2-3 | TRBV5-1 | . | CASSPQDRGRTDTQYF | TGCGCCAGCAGCCCACAAGACAGGGGGAGGACAGATACGCAGTATTTT
. | TRBJ2-3 | TRBV29-1 | . | CSVNTDTQYF | TGCAGCGTCAACACAGATACGCAGTATTTT
. | TRBJ1-2 | TRBV9 | once | CASGWGSGYTF | TGTGCCAGCGGATGGGGATCTGGCTACACCTTC
. | TRBJ2-2 | TRBV30 | . | CASEGERGPTGELFF | TGTGCCTCTGAGGGGGAGCGGGGTCCTACCGGGGAGCTGTTTTTT
. | TRBJ1-1 | TRBV11-2 | . | CASSFTSLNTEAFF | TGTGCCAGCAGCTTCACCAGTCTGAACACTGAAGCTTTCTTT
. | TRBJ1-1 | TRBV29-1 | . | CSVEDGGTALEAFF | TGCAGCGTTGAAGATGGGGGGACGGCCCTTGAAGCTTTCTTT
. | TRBJ2-3 | TRBV2 | once | CASSEIGGERRDTQYF | TGTGCCAGCAGTGAAATCGGAGGTGAGCGTCGGGATACGCAGTATTTT